This entry lists 16 T cell receptor beta chains sequenced from one sample in a study of T cells after yellow fever vaccination. TCRdb reprocessed the 5' RACE reads with MiXCR, giving one entry per CDR3 protein. The data contain roughly 30,000 distinct CDR3 sequences, 6.3% of them singletons. The sequenced sample was PBMCs, either bulk or a sorted T-cell subset (CD4+, CD8+, memory, or dextramer-sorted; not recorded which), obtained on the day of the yellow fever booster vaccination. The receptors were sampled from a man aged 25 to 40 who received the YFV17D yellow fever vaccine.

The sample holds many counts of this clonotype. This rearrangement joins TRBV5-5 to TRBJ2-7, with TRBD1 identical over 7 bases. With 5 bases clipped from V and 1 base from J, the junction kept 9 bases outside the gene matches. Germline assignment: CDR1 SGHKS and CDR2 YYEKEE (reference sequence). The CDR3 consists of 15 residues. The CDR3 DNA reads TGTGCCAGCAGACTGGGACAGCTGTTATCCTACGAGCAGTACTTC. Translation: CASRLGQLLSYEQYF.

In this sample, this clonotype turned up many times. The chain carries TRBV20-1 and TRBJ1-4; TRBD1 aligns across 8 bases. The CDR3 length is 14 residues. The junction had 7 bases not matched to a gene; V was cut back by 5 bases and J by 5 bases. Germline V lookup: CDR1 DFQATT, CDR2 SNEGSKA (reference sequence). The DNA of the CDR3 is TGCAGTGCTCGCCTCAGGGGGCTAAATGAAAAACTGTTTTTT. Residues: CSARLRGLNEKLFF.

At least ten counts were recorded for this clonotype. The V call is TRBV7-6, the J call TRBJ2-5; D is undetermined. V lost 0 bases, J lost 11 bases, and 13 bases lay in between. CDR3 size: 13 residues. Germline V gene lookup returns CDR1 SGHVS and CDR2 FNYEAQ. The CDR3, as DNA: TGTGCCAGCAGCTTAGCAGCCCGCTGGGCGCAGTACTTC. It is translated as CASSLAARWAQYF.

The chain combines TRBV20-1 with TRBJ2-3, with D perhaps TRBD1 or TRBD2 (5 bases each). Germline V CDR1 and CDR2: DFQATT, SNEGSKA (reference sequence). Trimming took 5 bases from V and 7 from J, leaving 19 bases between them. This CDR3 comprises 14 residues. CDR3 nucleotide sequence: TGCAGTGCTGCTCCGGGATGGGGCGTGAATACGCAGTATTTT. Amino acids: CSAAPGWGVNTQYF.

This clonotype was observed a few times. This chain links TRBV9 with TRBJ1-3; no reliable D call. This CDR3 spans 13 amino acids. V lost 4 bases and J lost 5, with 10 bases in between. Germline values: CDR1 SGDLS, CDR2 YYNGEE. In DNA, the CDR3 is TGTGCCAGCAGCCCCAGTGAGAGAAACACCATATATTTT. Encoded protein: CASSPSERNTIYF. The entire variable domain, with the rest obtained from reference TRBV9 and TRBJ1-3, is as follows: DSGVTQTPKHLITATGQRVTLRCSPRSGDLSVYWYQQSLDQGLQFLIQYYNGEERAKGNILERFSAQQFPDLHSELNLSSLELGDSALYFCASSPSERNTIYFGEGSWLTVV.

In its sample, this clonotype was seen many times. The chain uses TRBV7-2 and TRBJ2-2; D may be TRBD2 (5 bases). The CDR3 extends over 16 amino acids. V was shortened by 5 bases and J by 8 bases, with 21 bases between the two germline ends. The germline CDR1 and CDR2 sequences are SGHTA and FQGNSA. Here the CDR3 reads CASSPEAESVSGELFF. CDR3 nucleotide sequence: TGTGCCAGCAGCCCTGAAGCGGAAAGTGTATCGGGGGAGCTGTTTTTT.

The chain links TRBV6-5 to TRBJ2-3, with D perhaps TRBD2 (5 bases). Trimming stripped 2 bases from V and 2 bases from J, with 23 bases between. This CDR3 region has 19 residues. CDR1 and CDR2 (germline): MNHEY, SVGAGI. The CDR3 protein is CASSYPRPPQRLATDTQYF. CDR3 sequence (DNA): TGTGCCAGCAGTTACCCTCGCCCCCCACAACGGCTAGCCACAGATACGCAGTATTTT.

This clonotype was picked up a small number of times. The gene calls are TRBV5-1 and TRBJ2-1; 7 bases match TRBD2. Trimming removed 0 bases from V and 1 base from J; junction bases left unmatched: 1. The germline CDR1 and CDR2 sequences are SGHRS and YFSETQ. This CDR3 has 15 residues. The CDR3 DNA sequence: TGCGCCAGCAGCTTGGGGGGACTATCCTACAATGAGCAGTTCTTC. Encoded protein: CASSLGGLSYNEQFF.

In its sample, this clonotype was seen many times. The rearrangement joins TRBV5-1 to TRBJ2-2; D not certain. The germline V gene encodes CDR1 SGHRS and CDR2 YFSETQ. V lost 0 bases and J 6 bases, leaving 9 bases between the germline ends. This CDR3 spans 14 amino acids. The CDR3 region is CASSLALGPGELFF. CDR3 sequence (DNA): TGCGCCAGCAGCTTGGCGCTGGGCCCCGGGGAGCTGTTTTTT.

This rearrangement joins TRBV7-2 to TRBJ1-1; D is unresolved. With 0 bases removed from V and 2 bases from J, the gap between germline ends came to 16 bases. Germline assignment: CDR1 SGHTA and CDR2 FQGNSA. The CDR3 is 17 residues long. The CDR3 DNA reads as TGTGCCAGCAGCTTAGCTGGGTCGGGTTGGTCTAACACTGAAGCTTTCTTT. This codes for CASSLAGSGWSNTEAFF.

This clonotype showed up many times. The chain couples TRBV10-3 to TRBJ2-7, with D perhaps TRBD1 (6 bases). CDR1 ENHRY and CDR2 SYGVKD come from the germline V gene. This CDR3 comprises 13 residues. V lost 11 bases and J lost 6, with 20 bases in between. CDR3 coding DNA: TGTGCCGCCACCCAGGTACAGGGTGGCGAGCAGTACTTC. This encodes CAATQVQGGEQYF.

The table lists this clonotype with many counts. The chain links TRBV3-1 to TRBJ2-2; unclear D gene. The CDR3 is 16 residues long. Germline loops: CDR1 LGHDT, CDR2 YNNKEL (reference sequence). V lost 0 bases and J 0 bases, leaving 8 bases between the germline ends. This CDR3 reads CASSQDYAPNTGELFF. The CDR3 DNA sequence: TGTGCCAGCAGCCAAGATTACGCGCCGAACACCGGGGAGCTGTTTTTT.

This clonotype was counted a few times. The J gene is TRBJ2-1, the V gene TRBV7-2; possibly TRBD1 or TRBD2 for D (5 bases each). Trimming removed 5 bases from V and 8 bases from J, with 10 bases in between. In germline, CDR1 is SGHTA, CDR2 FQGNSA. The CDR3 loop spans 12 amino acids. The CDR3 bases are TGTGCCAGCAGCCCCAGGGAGTATGAGCAGTTCTTC. It yields the protein CASSPREYEQFF.

This clonotype appeared many times. This chain links TRBV20-1 with TRBJ2-7; D could derive from TRBD1 or TRBD2 (6 bases each). Between the trimmed V and J ends, which lost 5 bases and 3 bases, there was a span of 23 bases. Germline V gives CDR1 DFQATT, CDR2 SNEGSKA (reference sequence). There are 16 residues in the CDR3. Here the CDR3 DNA reads TGCAGTGCTCCTCGACTGGGGGCGGAGGGGGGCTACGAGCAGTACTTC. Translating gives CSAPRLGAEGGYEQYF.

The chain employs TRBV5-1 and TRBJ2-7, with D perhaps assigned TRBD1 or TRBD2 (5 bases each). Germline assignment: CDR1 SGHRS and CDR2 YFSETQ. The CDR3 is made up of 14 amino acids. V gave up 0 bases and J gave up 4 bases, with 11 bases separating them. This chain's CDR3 is CASSLGGSRYEQYF. The CDR3, as DNA: TGCGCCAGCAGCTTGGGGGGGAGCCGATACGAGCAGTACTTC.

This clonotype was counted ten times or more. The genes are TRBV7-2 and TRBJ1-2; possible D gene TRBD1, 6 bases. V was cut by 5 bases and J by 8 bases, with 18 bases left in between. This CDR3 is 14 amino acids long. Germline CDR1 SGHTA, CDR2 FQGNSA. CDR3 sequence (DNA): TGTGCCAGCAGCCCGGCGGGGGGCGCAAAAGGCTACACCTTC. Amino acid sequence: CASSPAGGAKGYTF.